The clone carrying this T cell receptor (beta chain) appeared a few times. MiXCR was run by TCRdb on the RT-PCR reads, yielding one entry per CDR3 protein. The sample records around 700,000 distinct CDR3 sequences, about 14% being singletons. Germline values: CDR1 MGHRA, CDR2 YSYEKL. This CDR3 is built from 17 residues. The junction had 4 bases not matched to a gene; V was cut back by 0 bases and J by 1 base. The source of this sequence is a female donor in good health, serving as a healthy control. Sequencing was carried out using memory CD4+ T cells from blood. The chain links TRBV4-1 to TRBJ2-5; 11 positions match TRBD2. CDR3 protein: CASSQDIAGGPQETQYF. DNA for the CDR3: TGCGCCAGCAGCCAAGATATAGCGGGAGGGCCCCAAGAGACCCAGTACTTC.